These 8 T cell receptor beta chains were all obtained from the same sample, sequenced in a study of blood T cell repertoires in COVID-19. Sequenced by immunoSEQ multiplex PCR; TCRdb stores in-frame clones only, minus some. Of 100,000 to 150,000 clones listed, around 86% are singletons. The sequencing sample was made of peripheral blood. The receptors were gathered from a man in his forties with active or convalescent COVID-19.

This clone was recorded a few times. The gene calls are TRBV3-1 (or the pseudogene TRBV3-2) and TRBJ1-5, with a possible D match to TRBD1 (5 bases). V was clipped by 0 bases and J by 4 bases, with 10 bases between them. Germline V gives CDR1 LGHDT, CDR2 YNNKEL (reference sequence). This CDR3 is 15 amino acids long. The DNA for the CDR3 is TGTGCCAGCAGCCAAGATCAGGGCTCTAATCAGCCCCAGCATTTT. This codes for CASSQDQGSNQPQHF.

This chain joins TRBV30 and TRBJ1-3, with a weak D call TRBD1 (6 bases). The V and J ends lost 1 base and 0 bases respectively, with 13 bases between them. CDR1 and CDR2 from the germline V gene are GTSNPN and SVGIG (reference sequence). There are 16 residues in the CDR3. CDR3 coding DNA: TGTGCCTGGAGTGCCCTTGGGGGCCCCTCTGGAAACACCATATATTTT. Amino acid sequence: CAWSALGGPSGNTIYF.

This rearrangement joins TRBV7-3 to TRBJ2-3; no firm D call. The germline V and J ends were trimmed by 5 bases and 0 bases, with 6 bases remaining between them. The length of the CDR3 is 13 residues. Germline loops: CDR1 SGHTA, CDR2 FQGTGA. The CDR3 loop reads CASSAASTDTQYF. The CDR3 coding sequence is TGTGCCAGCAGCGCGGCAAGCACAGATACGCAGTATTTT.

In this sample, this clone turned up a few times. This sequence joins TRBV14 and TRBJ1-1; D call uncertain. V was pared by 2 bases and J by 7 bases, with 8 bases between. The V gene's germline CDR1 is SGHDN and CDR2 FVKESK. The length of the CDR3 is 12 residues. CDR3 sequence (DNA): TGTGCCAGCAGCCAACTTCGGAGTGAAGCTTTCTTT. Translation gives CASSQLRSEAFF.

V is TRBV11-2 and J is TRBJ1-4; 7 bases fit TRBD1. Looked up from germline, CDR1 is SGHAT and CDR2 is FQNNGV. This CDR3 is 16 amino acids long. Trimming cost V 4 bases and J 2 bases; bases outside gene matches: 7. The CDR3 region is CASSSTWGQTNEKLFF. CDR3 nucleotide sequence: TGTGCCAGCAGCTCGACCTGGGGACAGACTAATGAAAAACTGTTTTTT.

The genes are TRBV11-2 and TRBJ1-6; TRBD1 is a possible D gene (6 bases). The CDR3 has 16 amino acids. In germline, CDR1 is SGHAT, CDR2 FQNNGV. V was shortened by 4 bases and J by 3 bases, with 13 bases between the two germline ends. DNA for the CDR3: TGTGCCAGCAGCTCCCAACAGGGAATCTATAATTCACCCCTCCACTTT. This sequence encodes CASSSQQGIYNSPLHF.

The V and J genes are TRBV5-1 and TRBJ2-3, with 7 nucleotides matching TRBD2. The CDR3 contains 17 residues. V lost 0 bases to trimming and J lost 1 base; unmatched junction nucleotides: 8. Germline-derived CDR1 and CDR2 are SGHRS and YFSETQ. CDR3 in amino acids: CASSLDASGAGTDTQYF. CDR3 DNA: TGCGCCAGCAGCTTGGATGCCAGCGGGGCGGGCACAGATACGCAGTATTTT.

This chain links TRBV6-5 with TRBJ1-1; D gene ambiguous. Per the germline V gene, CDR1 is MNHEY and CDR2 is SVGAGI. The CDR3 is 13 amino acids. V lost 6 bases, J lost 8 bases, and 16 bases lay in between. The CDR3 DNA is TGTGCCAGCAGCAGAAACGGACTATTAGAAGCTTTCTTT. This translates into CASSRNGLLEAFF.